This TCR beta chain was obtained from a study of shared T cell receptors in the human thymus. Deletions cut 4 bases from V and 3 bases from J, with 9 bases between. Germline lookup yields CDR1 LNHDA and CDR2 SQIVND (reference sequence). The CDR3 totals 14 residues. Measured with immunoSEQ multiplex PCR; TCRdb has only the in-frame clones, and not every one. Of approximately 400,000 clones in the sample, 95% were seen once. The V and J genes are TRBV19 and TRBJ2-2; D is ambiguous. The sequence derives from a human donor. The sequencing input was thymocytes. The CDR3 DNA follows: TGTGCCAGTAGTAGCAAGTACCACACCGGGGAGCTGTTTTTT. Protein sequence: CASSSKYHTGELFF. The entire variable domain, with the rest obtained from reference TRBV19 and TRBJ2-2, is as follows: DGGITQSPKYLFRKEGQNVTLSCEQNLNHDAMYWYRQDPGQGLRLIYYSQIVNDFQKGDIAEGYSVSREKKESFPLTVTSAQKNPTAFYLCASSSKYHTGELFFGEGSRLTVL.